The following is a TCR beta chain sequence with its context. Its target is unknown. Allogeneic regulatory or mature dendritic cells were co-cultured for under six days with CFSE-labeled sorted T cells at 1:10. Memory T cells were CD45RO+, naive were CD45RA+, sorted by FACS. This entry comes from a study of regulatory dendritic cells for organ transplantation. The protocol was immunoSEQ multiplex PCR, while the TCRdb copy is restricted to in-frame clones and leaves out a portion. The data show 10,000 to 15,000 clones, just under 90% seen once. There are 21 residues in the CDR3. The trim removed 1 base at V and 0 bases at J, leaving 16 bases unmatched.

The sample taken for sequencing was naive CD8+ T cells from blood cultured with regulatory dendritic cells. Subset meaning: CD45RA+ naive T cells. The chain employs TRBV23-1 and TRBJ1-5, with 9 nucleotides matching TRBD1. TRBV23-1 qualifies as an ORF whose function is uncertain. This sequence originates from a human donor in good health. DNA of the CDR3: TGCGCCAGCAGTCAATTTCCCACCTGGGGACAGGGCCCCTATAGCAATCAGCCCCAGCATTTT. Protein: CASSQFPTWGQGPYSNQPQHF.